The next 27 T cell receptor beta chains were all read from a single sample in a study of pediatric ulcerative colitis. The rectum was sampled with one to two pinch biopsies at colonoscopy. Measured with immunoSEQ multiplex PCR; TCRdb has only the in-frame clones, and not every one. The profile shows 15,000 to 20,000 clones, about 76% of them singletons. Sequencing input: gut tissue. The source is a girl under 18 with moderate ulcerative colitis.

This clone has more than one count but fewer than ten. The J gene is TRBJ1-4, the V gene TRBV27; perhaps TRBD1 as D (5 bases). Germline-derived CDR1 and CDR2 are MNHEY and SMNVEV (reference sequence). The CDR3 has 12 amino acids. V was trimmed by 5 bases and J by 7 bases, leaving 8 bases between them. The CDR3 bases are TGTGCCAGCAGTACGAGGGGTGAAAAACTGTTTTTT. This sequence encodes CASSTRGEKLFF.

This clone appeared a single time. CDR3 residues: CASSFAPGQGHTF. The CDR3 nucleotides read TGTGCCAGCAGCTTCGCCCCGGGACAGGGTCACACCTTC. The chain couples TRBV7-2 to TRBJ1-2; 9 nucleotides match TRBD1. V lost 3 bases, J lost 12 bases, and 8 bases stayed unmatched. The length of the CDR3 is 13 residues. The germline V gene has CDR1 SGHTA and CDR2 FQGNSA.

The chain joins TRBV7-2 to TRBJ1-1; D may be TRBD1 (5 bases). V lost 3 bases and J 4 bases, leaving 12 bases between the germline ends. CDR1 is SGHTA and CDR2 is FQGNSA in the germline V gene. CDR3 length equals 14 residues. The CDR3 DNA reads TGTGCCAGCAGCTTCCAGGGTGACGGCACTGAAGCTTTCTTT. Its protein is CASSFQGDGTEAFF.

The genes are TRBV5-1 and TRBJ2-1; D not resolved. Between the trimmed V and J ends, which lost 0 bases and 9 bases, there was a span of 10 bases. This CDR3 spans 13 amino acids. CDR1 and CDR2 from the germline V gene are SGHRS and YFSETQ. CDR3 in amino acids: CASSLAQEGEQFF. CDR3 coding DNA: TGCGCCAGCAGCTTGGCCCAAGAAGGTGAGCAGTTCTTC.

This clone was seen just once. The chain links TRBV6-6 to TRBJ1-5; D is undetermined. The CDR3 covers 15 residues. Germline CDR1 MNHNY, CDR2 SVGAGI (reference sequence). With 6 bases removed from V and 0 bases from J, the gap between germline ends came to 12 bases. The CDR3 DNA reads TGTGCCAGCAGCGGAGACACCTATAGCAATCAGCCCCAGCATTTT. Its translation is CASSGDTYSNQPQHF.

This clone was found once. Here the CDR3 DNA reads TGTGCCAGCAGCGTAGAGGGACTTCCCTACAATGAGCAGTTCTTC. Translation: CASSVEGLPYNEQFF. The chain carries TRBV9 and TRBJ2-1; possible D gene TRBD2, 6 bases. This CDR3 spans 15 amino acids. V was pared by 0 bases and J by 2 bases, with 9 bases between. Germline V lookup: CDR1 SGDLS, CDR2 YYNGEE.

There are a few counts of this clone. This sequence joins TRBV4-2 and TRBJ2-3, with 8 bases aligning to TRBD2. CDR3 length: 21 residues. Germline-derived CDR1 and CDR2 are LGHNA and YNFKEQ. The V segment lost 4 bases and the J segment 0 bases; nucleotides outside the gene matches: 21. CDR3 protein: CASSLRGSFGGRTSSTDTQYF. The CDR3 DNA reads TGTGCCAGCAGCCTACGAGGCTCCTTCGGCGGGAGGACCTCTAGCACAGATACGCAGTATTTT.

Of note for this clone: The junction differs from germline at one of its ends, possibly a read error. The chain carries TRBV7-6 and TRBJ2-5; D is possibly TRBD2 (5 bases). Per germline, CDR1 SGHVS and CDR2 FNYEAQ. CDR3 length: 13 residues. As DNA, the CDR3 is TGTGCCAGCAGCTTATCCGGGAAAGAAACCCAGTACTTC. Amino acids: CASSLSGKETQYF. The full variable domain, its missing parts supplied by reference TRBV7-6 and TRBJ2-5, is GAGVSQSPRYKVTKRGQDVALRCDPISGHVSLYWYRQALGQGPEFLTYFNYEAQQDKSGLPNDRFSAERPEGSISTLTIQRTEQRDSAMYRCASSLSGKETQYFGPGTRLLVL.

The chain is built from TRBV2 and TRBJ1-2; D gene unclear. Trimming pared 2 bases from V and 5 bases from J, leaving 6 bases between. CDR1 SNHLY and CDR2 FYNNEI come from the germline V gene. The CDR3 loop spans 12 amino acids. The CDR3 nucleotides are TGTGCCAGCAGTGAACAAGTTTATGGCTACACCTTC. Amino acids: CASSEQVYGYTF.

This rearrangement joins TRBV7-9 to TRBJ1-1; D uncertain. Germline CDR1 SEHNR, CDR2 FQNEAQ (reference sequence). The CDR3 runs to 14 residues. Trimming removed 3 bases from V and 6 bases from J, with 14 bases in between. The CDR3 here is CASSFGVMVPEAFF. As DNA, the CDR3 is TGTGCCAGCAGCTTCGGGGTGATGGTCCCTGAAGCTTTCTTT.

V and J are TRBV19 and TRBJ1-2; D gene uncertain. This CDR3 contains 14 residues. CDR1 LNHDA and CDR2 SQIVND come from the germline V gene (reference sequence). V dropped 5 bases and J dropped 0 bases, with 10 bases sitting between them. Here the CDR3 reads CASSAVPANYGYTF. In DNA form, the CDR3 reads TGTGCCAGTAGTGCGGTGCCCGCTAACTATGGCTACACCTTC.

This chain uses TRBV5-1 with TRBJ1-1; 8 bases agree with TRBD1. Trimming cost V 3 bases and J 4 bases; bases outside gene matches: 8. The CDR3 has 15 amino acids. The germline V gene has CDR1 SGHRS and CDR2 YFSETQ. This CDR3 reads CASSSVTGGVTEAFF. The DNA for the CDR3 is TGCGCCAGCAGCTCCGTAACAGGGGGAGTCACTGAAGCTTTCTTT. Full variable domain (outside the CDR3, taken from reference TRBV5-1 and TRBJ1-1): KAGVTQTPRYLIKTRGQQVTLSCSPISGHRSVSWYQQTPGQGLQFLFEYFSETQRNKGNFPGRFSGRQFSNSRSEMNVSTLELGDSALYLCASSSVTGGVTEAFFGQGTRLTVV.

By proportion, this clone is medium-sized. CDR3 nucleotide sequence: TGCGCCAGCTCCTATCAAGGGGATAATTCACCCCTCCACTTT. It translates to CASSYQGDNSPLHF. V is TRBV5-1 and J is TRBJ1-6, with D possibly TRBD1 on 5 matching bases. CDR3 length: 14 amino acids. Germline CDR1 SGHRS, CDR2 YFSETQ. Trimming took off 7 bases at V and 5 bases at J, with 13 bases between the two ends.

V usage is TRBV15 and J usage is TRBJ2-5; 7 nucleotides align to TRBD2. The CDR3 runs 13 residues. Per germline, CDR1 LNHNV and CDR2 YYDKDF (reference sequence). Unmatched junction bases numbered 7, after V lost 5 bases and J lost 7 bases. The CDR3 is CATSPRTSGTQYF. The CDR3 region has the DNA TGTGCCACCAGCCCCCGGACTAGTGGGACCCAGTACTTC.

The J gene is TRBJ1-6, the V gene TRBV6-4; D unresolved. Germline CDR1 is MRHNA and CDR2 is SNTAGT. The CDR3 is 13 amino acids. Trimming stripped 5 bases from V and 5 bases from J, with 7 bases between. The CDR3 DNA is TGTGCCAGCAGTAAGACGGATAATTCACCCCTCCACTTT. Protein sequence: CASSKTDNSPLHF.

J is TRBJ2-7 and V is TRBV7-9; D is ambiguous. The ends were cut back, 1 base at V and 0 bases at J, with 7 bases in the middle. The CDR3 covers 14 residues. The germline gives CDR1 SEHNR, CDR2 FQNEAQ (reference sequence). CDR3 loop: CASSLGTVSYEQYF. For the CDR3, the DNA is TGTGCCAGCAGCTTAGGGACGGTCTCCTACGAGCAGTACTTC.

The chain links TRBV11-2 to TRBJ2-2; D is perhaps TRBD2 (5 bases). The germline CDR1 and CDR2 sequences are SGHAT and FQNNGV. The CDR3 covers 15 residues. V was cut by 4 bases and J by 5 bases, with 14 bases left in between. CDR3 DNA sequence: TGTGCCAGCAGCTCCGGCTGGAGAGGGACCGGGGAGCTGTTTTTT. It yields the protein CASSSGWRGTGELFF. Supplemented by reference TRBV11-2 and TRBJ2-2, the full variable domain reads EAGVAQSPRYKIIEKRQSVAFWCNPISGHATLYWYQQILGQGPKLLIQFQNNGVVDDSQLPKDRFSAERLKGVDSTLKIQPAKLEDSAVYLCASSSGWRGTGELFFGEGSRLTVL.

The rearrangement links TRBV30 to TRBJ2-7, with a tentative D call TRBD1 (5 bases). Germline CDR1 and CDR2: GTSNPN and SVGIG (reference sequence). The germline V and J ends were trimmed by 0 bases and 6 bases, with 9 bases remaining between them. The CDR3 runs to 12 residues. CDR3 loop: CAWSVGVVEQYF. The CDR3, as DNA: TGTGCCTGGAGTGTAGGGGTTGTCGAGCAGTACTTC.

This clone was counted between two and nine times. This chain connects TRBV6-5 to TRBJ1-2; D remains ambiguous. Trimming took off 2 bases at V and 3 bases at J, with 13 bases between the two ends. CDR1 MNHEY and CDR2 SVGAGI come from the germline V gene. The CDR3 runs 15 residues. CDR3 DNA: TGTGCCAGCAGTTACAATACTGCGACGGACTATGGCTACACCTTC. Its translation is CASSYNTATDYGYTF.

The chain recombines TRBV7-3 with TRBJ2-1, with TRBD2 matching 11 bases. Germline assignment: CDR1 SGHTA and CDR2 FQGTGA. Trimming cost V 5 bases and J 4 bases; bases outside gene matches: 4. The CDR3 has 15 residues. CDR3: CASSQLAGAYNEQFF. The DNA for the CDR3 is TGTGCCAGCAGCCAACTAGCGGGAGCATACAATGAGCAGTTCTTC. Looking up the rest from reference TRBV7-3 and TRBJ2-1 gives the full variable domain: GAGVSQTPSNKVTEKGKYVELRCDPISGHTALYWYRQSLGQGPEFLIYFQGTGAADDSGLPNDRFFAVRPEGSVSTLKIQRTERGDSAVYLCASSQLAGAYNEQFFGPGTRLTVL.

This clone was counted a few times. CDR3 nucleotides: TGTGCCAGTAGACAAACAGGGTACAATCAGCCCCAGCATTTT. Its translation: CASRQTGYNQPQHF. The chain is built from TRBV19 and TRBJ1-5; D might be TRBD1 (6 bases). CDR1 is LNHDA and CDR2 is SQIVND in the germline V gene (reference sequence). CDR3 length equals 14 residues. With 6 bases removed from V and 3 bases from J, the gap between germline ends came to 12 bases. Filled out from reference TRBV19 and TRBJ1-5, the complete variable domain reads DGGITQSPKYLFRKEGQNVTLSCEQNLNHDAMYWYRQDPGQGLRLIYYSQIVNDFQKGDIAEGYSVSREKKESFPLTVTSAQKNPTAFYLCASRQTGYNQPQHFGDGTRLSIL.

The rearrangement uses TRBV9 and TRBJ2-7, with unresolved D. This CDR3 region has 15 residues. Germline V gives CDR1 SGDLS, CDR2 YYNGEE. With 0 bases removed from V and 3 bases from J, the gap between germline ends came to 13 bases. CDR3 in amino acids: CASSVGYSKFYEQYF. The CDR3, as DNA: TGTGCCAGCAGCGTAGGTTACAGCAAATTCTACGAGCAGTACTTC. The complete variable domain, with remaining parts taken from reference TRBV9 and TRBJ2-7, reads DSGVTQTPKHLITATGQRVTLRCSPRSGDLSVYWYQQSLDQGLQFLIQYYNGEERAKGNILERFSAQQFPDLHSELNLSSLELGDSALYFCASSVGYSKFYEQYFGPGTRLTVT.

This chain joins TRBV28 and TRBJ2-7, with a possible D match to TRBD2 (5 bases). The V gene's germline CDR1 is MDHEN and CDR2 SYDVKM. Trimming removed 6 bases at V and 6 bases at J, with 12 bases between. The CDR3 is made up of 12 amino acids. CDR3 in DNA: TGTGCCAGCAGCCCCCCGGGGAGCGAGCAGTACTTC. Translated, it gives CASSPPGSEQYF.

The V and J genes are TRBV29-1 and TRBJ2-7; no clear D. With 5 bases removed from V and 7 bases from J, the gap between germline ends came to 21 bases. CDR3 length: 14 amino acids. Germline CDR1 reads SQVTM; CDR2 reads ANQGSEA. The CDR3 DNA reads TGCAGCGTTTCCCACTCCTCGGGTGATAGGGAGCAGTACTTC. Residues: CSVSHSSGDREQYF.

The chain joins TRBV5-1 to TRBJ2-1; D unclear. Between the trimmed V and J ends, which lost 4 bases and 1 base, there was a span of 9 bases. The CDR3 spans 14 residues. Germline assignment: CDR1 SGHRS and CDR2 YFSETQ. This chain's CDR3 is CASSISFSYNEQFF. CDR3 DNA: TGCGCCAGCAGCATCAGCTTTTCCTACAATGAGCAGTTCTTC.

The rearrangement joins TRBV28 to TRBJ2-3; 9 bases fit TRBD2. The CDR3 is made up of 16 amino acids. V gave up 5 bases and J gave up 3 bases; unmatched junction bases: 9. Germline lookup yields CDR1 MDHEN and CDR2 SYDVKM. The CDR3 region has the DNA TGTGCCAGCAGTCCCATAGCGGGAGCTGCGACAGATACGCAGTATTTT. This gives the protein CASSPIAGAATDTQYF. Based on the CDR3 plus reference TRBV28 and TRBJ2-3, the full variable domain is DVKVTQSSRYLVKRTGEKVFLECVQDMDHENMFWYRQDPGLGLRLIYFSYDVKMKEKGDIPEGYSVSREKKERFSLILESASTNQTSMYLCASSPIAGAATDTQYFGPGTRLTVL.

The V and J genes are TRBV28 and TRBJ1-5; no clear D gene. There are 14 residues in the CDR3. V lost 4 bases to trimming and J lost 7 bases, with 14 bases between them. Germline-derived CDR1 and CDR2 are MDHEN and SYDVKM. Here the CDR3 reads CASSSPGGRQPQHF. In DNA, the CDR3 is TGTGCCAGCAGTTCACCCGGAGGGCGGCAGCCCCAGCATTTT.